What follows are 7 T cell receptor beta chains derived from one specimen sequenced in a study of OX40 agonist ivuxolimab in advanced cancers. The method was immunoSEQ multiplex PCR; TCRdb's version includes in-frame clones alone and lacks a portion of them. This table holds around 75,000 clones, around nine tenths found once. Sample: CD4+ or CD8+ T cells sorted from blood, taken in a trial of the OX40 agonist ivuxolimab. These receptors originate from an adult with an advanced solid tumor such as melanoma, head and neck, liver or kidney cancer.

This chain joins TRBV18 and TRBJ2-5; TRBD1 matches 8 bases. The CDR3 is made up of 13 amino acids. Germline CDR1 KGHSH, CDR2 LQKENI. The V and J ends lost 2 bases and 4 bases, in that order; junction bases with no gene match: 0. In DNA, the CDR3 is TGTGCCAGCTCACCAACAGGGGGAGAGACCCAGTACTTC. Translated: CASSPTGGETQYF.

The rearrangement links TRBV9 to TRBJ1-3, with a tentative D call TRBD1 (6 bases). The germline CDR1 and CDR2 sequences are SGDLS and YYNGEE. Trimming stripped 3 bases from V and 3 bases from J, with 19 bases between. The CDR3 spans 17 residues. The CDR3 bases are TGTGCCAGCAGCGCCGGTCCCCCAGGGGTGGATGGAAACACCATATATTTT. Residues: CASSAGPPGVDGNTIYF.

This chain joins TRBV4-1 and TRBJ2-2; D could derive from TRBD1 or TRBD2 (6 bases each). Per germline, CDR1 MGHRA and CDR2 YSYEKL. Trimming removed 0 bases at V and 4 bases at J, with 15 bases between. The CDR3 is 17 residues long. The CDR3 nucleotides are TGCGCCAGCAGCCAAGATTTGGGGGGCGCGGCCACCGGGGAGCTGTTTTTT. This translates into CASSQDLGGAATGELFF.

V gene TRBV6-1 combines with J gene TRBJ1-6; TRBD1 matches at 9 bases. The germline CDR1 and CDR2 sequences are MNHNS and SASEGT. CDR3 length: 18 amino acids. J gave up 7 bases and V 2 bases, and 12 bases lay outside the gene matches. The CDR3 sequence: CASSEIYRGPLENSPLHF. CDR3 DNA: TGTGCCAGCAGTGAAATTTACAGGGGGCCTTTGGAGAATTCACCCCTCCACTTT.

The rearrangement links TRBV29-1 to TRBJ2-5; D is undetermined. This CDR3 comprises 14 residues. With 7 bases removed from V and 0 bases from J, the gap between germline ends came to 15 bases. Looked up from germline, CDR1 is SQVTM and CDR2 is ANQGSEA. The CDR3: CSAQTSRYQETQYF. The CDR3 bases are TGCAGCGCCCAGACTTCCCGGTACCAAGAGACCCAGTACTTC.

The gene calls are TRBV7-2 and TRBJ2-3; TRBD2 matches 10 bases. Germline CDR1 and CDR2: SGHTA and FQGNSA. This CDR3 is 17 amino acids long. Unmatched junction bases numbered 7, after V lost 4 bases and J lost 0 bases. The CDR3 reads CASSSLLLAGSTDTQYF. The DNA of the CDR3 is TGTGCCAGCAGCTCGCTCCTACTAGCGGGGAGCACAGATACGCAGTATTTT.

The J gene is TRBJ2-1, the V gene TRBV19; TRBD2 agrees at 14 bases. The J segment lost 13 bases and the V segment lost 3 bases, leaving 5 bases of the junction unmatched. The germline V gene has CDR1 LNHDA and CDR2 SQIVND (reference sequence). CDR3 length: 14 residues. The CDR3 region is CASSIWTSGRRQFF. The CDR3 DNA reads as TGTGCCAGTAGTATTTGGACTAGCGGGAGGCGCCAGTTCTTC.